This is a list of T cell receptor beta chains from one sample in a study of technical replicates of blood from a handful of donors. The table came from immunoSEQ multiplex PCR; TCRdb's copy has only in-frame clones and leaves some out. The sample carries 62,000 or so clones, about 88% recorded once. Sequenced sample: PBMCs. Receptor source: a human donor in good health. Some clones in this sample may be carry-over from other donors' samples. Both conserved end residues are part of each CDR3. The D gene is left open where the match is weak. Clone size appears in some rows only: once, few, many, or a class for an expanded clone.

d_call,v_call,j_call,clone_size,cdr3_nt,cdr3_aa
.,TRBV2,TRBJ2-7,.,TGTGCCAGCATGCCGACTAGTAGAAACGAGCAGTACTTC,CASMPTSRNEQYF
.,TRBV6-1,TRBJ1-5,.,TGTGCCAGCAGTGAAGACGGGAGTTACCAGCCCCAGCATTTT,CASSEDGSYQPQHF
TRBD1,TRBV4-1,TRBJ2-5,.,TGCGCCAGCAGCCAACCGATACTCCGGGACAGGGGTTTCCTGCAAGAGACCCAGTACTTC,CASSQPILRDRGFLQETQYF
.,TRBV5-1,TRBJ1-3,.,TGCGCCAGCAGCTTGGCGTATAGCTCTGGAAACACCATATATTTT,CASSLAYSSGNTIYF
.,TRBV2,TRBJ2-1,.,TGTGCCAGCAGTGGTAGATACAATGAGCAGTTCTTC,CASSGRYNEQFF
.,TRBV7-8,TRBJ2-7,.,TGTGCCAGCACCGGGGTTTTGGTAGCGGAAGGAGGGGCCTACGAGCAGTACTTC,CASTGVLVAEGGAYEQYF
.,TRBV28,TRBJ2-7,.,TGTGCCAGCAACCCACAGGGTTCCTACGAGCAGTACTTC,CASNPQGSYEQYF
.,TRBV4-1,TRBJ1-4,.,TGCGCCAGCAGCCGACCCGGGCGGGAAGGTCGGGGTGAAAAACTGTTTTTT,CASSRPGREGRGEKLFF
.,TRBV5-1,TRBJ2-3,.,TGCGCCAGCAGCTCAACCTACACAGATACGCAGTATTTT,CASSSTYTDTQYF
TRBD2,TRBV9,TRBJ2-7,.,TGTGCCAGCAGCGTTGCAGCGGGACCCACCTACGAGCAGTACTTC,CASSVAAGPTYEQYF
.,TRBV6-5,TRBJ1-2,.,TGTGCCAGCAGTTACTCGGGAGGGGGTATGAACTATGGCTACACCTTC,CASSYSGGGMNYGYTF
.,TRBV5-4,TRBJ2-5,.,TGTGCCAGCAGCCCCGGACCGGGATCCCAAGAGACCCAGTACTTC,CASSPGPGSQETQYF
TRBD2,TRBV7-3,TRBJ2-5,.,TGTGCCAGCAGCGCGACTAGCGGGGGGGCCGAGACCCAGTACTTC,CASSATSGGAETQYF
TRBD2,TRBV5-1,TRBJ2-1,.,TGCGCCAGCAGCGGCGGGACTACTAGGAATGAGCAGTTCTTC,CASSGGTTRNEQFF
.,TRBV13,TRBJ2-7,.,TGTGCCAGCAGCTTAGGCAACGAGCAGTACTTC,CASSLGNEQYF
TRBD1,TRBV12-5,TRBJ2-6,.,TGTGCTAGTGGTTCCCCCGGGACAGACAACAACGTCCTGACTTTC,CASGSPGTDNNVLTF
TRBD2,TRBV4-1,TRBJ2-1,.,TGCGCCAGCAGCTCCTCAGGACTAGCGGGAGGACGTGAGCAGTTCTTC,CASSSSGLAGGREQFF
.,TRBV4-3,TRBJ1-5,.,TGCGCCAGCAGCTCCGACGGGGGAAATCAGCCCCAGCATTTT,CASSSDGGNQPQHF
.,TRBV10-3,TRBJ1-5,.,TGTGCCATCAGTGAGTCTCTGTGGGCTAATCAGCCCCAGCATTTT,CAISESLWANQPQHF
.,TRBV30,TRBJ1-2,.,TGTGCCTGGAGTGTATTTACAAACTATGGCTACACCTTC,CAWSVFTNYGYTF
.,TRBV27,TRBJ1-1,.,TGTGCCAGCAGTTTATTGCGGGGGACTGAAGCTTTCTTT,CASSLLRGTEAFF
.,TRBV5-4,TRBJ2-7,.,TGTGCCAGCAGCTTGGACAGTTTTTGGTGGTACTTC,CASSLDSFWWYF
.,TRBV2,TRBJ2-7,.,TGTGCCAGCACCGGCAGGGGTAGGTCCTACGAGCAGTACTTC,CASTGRGRSYEQYF
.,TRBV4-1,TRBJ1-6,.,TGCGCCAGCAGCCAAGATCCCCCCCGCCGAGGCTCCTATAATTCACCCCTCCACTTT,CASSQDPPRRGSYNSPLHF
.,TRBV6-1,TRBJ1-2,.,TGTGCCAGCAGTGAAGGTCCCGCAGGGTGGTATGGCTACACCTTC,CASSEGPAGWYGYTF
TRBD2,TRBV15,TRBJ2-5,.,TGTGCCACCAGCAGAGATTCGCGTAGCGGGAGTGAGGAAGAGACCCAGTACTTC,CATSRDSRSGSEEETQYF
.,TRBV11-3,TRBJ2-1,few,TGTGCCAGCAGCCTCAGTCGGTTCGGCACCCCCGGGAATGAGCAGTTCTTC,CASSLSRFGTPGNEQFF
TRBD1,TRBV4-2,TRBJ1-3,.,TGTGCCAGCAGCCAAGGGACGGGACAGCCTCTTGTTGGCTCTGGAAACACCATATATTTT,CASSQGTGQPLVGSGNTIYF
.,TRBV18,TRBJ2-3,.,TGTGCCAGCTCAGTCCCGGGAACAGATACGCAGTATTTT,CASSVPGTDTQYF
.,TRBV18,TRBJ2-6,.,TGTGCCAGCTCACCCCCTCCTGGGGGGGCCGGGGCCAACGTCCTGACTTTC,CASSPPPGGAGANVLTF
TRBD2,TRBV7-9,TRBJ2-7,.,TGTGCCAGCAGCTCAGCTAGCGGTCGCTCCTACGAGCAGTACTTC,CASSSASGRSYEQYF
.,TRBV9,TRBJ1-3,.,TGTGCCAGCAGCGCGCTTCCAGGGTCGGGAAACACCATATATTTT,CASSALPGSGNTIYF
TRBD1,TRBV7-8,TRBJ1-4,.,TGTGCCAGCAGCCCAGGGGGAATGGCTGAAAAACTGTTTTTT,CASSPGGMAEKLFF
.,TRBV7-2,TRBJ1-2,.,TGTGCCAGCAGCCCGGACAGTAACTATGGCTACACCTTC,CASSPDSNYGYTF